This T cell receptor beta chain was identified during a study of blood T cell repertoires in COVID-19. The protocol was immunoSEQ multiplex PCR, while the TCRdb copy is restricted to in-frame clones and leaves out a portion. The sample records 150,000 or so clones, 70% to 90% being singletons. V was cut by 3 bases and J by 1 base, with 13 bases left in between. This CDR3 spans 16 amino acids. In germline, CDR1 is KGHDR, CDR2 SFDVKD. This TCR was sampled from a woman in her fifties or sixties with acute or convalescent COVID-19. The rearrangement joins TRBV24-1 to TRBJ2-3, with a possible D match to TRBD1 (6 bases). Sequenced material: peripheral blood. This CDR3 is CATSDPRAGGTDTQYF. The CDR3 DNA sequence: TGTGCCACCAGTGATCCCCGCGCAGGGGGCACAGATACGCAGTATTTT.